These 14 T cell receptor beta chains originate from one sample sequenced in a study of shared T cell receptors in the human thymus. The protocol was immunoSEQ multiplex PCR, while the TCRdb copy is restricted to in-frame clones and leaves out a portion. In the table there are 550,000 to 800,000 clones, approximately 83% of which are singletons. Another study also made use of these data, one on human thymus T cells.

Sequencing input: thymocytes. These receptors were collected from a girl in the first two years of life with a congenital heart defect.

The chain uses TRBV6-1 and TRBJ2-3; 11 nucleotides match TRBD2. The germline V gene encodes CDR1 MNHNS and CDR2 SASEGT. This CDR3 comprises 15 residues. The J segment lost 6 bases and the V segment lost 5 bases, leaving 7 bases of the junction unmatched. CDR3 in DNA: TGTGCCAGCAGTCTCCTAGCGGGGGGAGCGGATACGCAGTATTTT. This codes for CASSLLAGGADTQYF.

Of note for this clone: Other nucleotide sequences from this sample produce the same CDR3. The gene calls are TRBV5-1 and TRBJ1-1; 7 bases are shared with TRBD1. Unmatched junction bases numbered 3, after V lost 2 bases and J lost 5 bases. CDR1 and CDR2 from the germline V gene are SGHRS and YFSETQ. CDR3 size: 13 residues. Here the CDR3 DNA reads TGCGCCAGCAGCTTCAACAGGGGTACTGAAGCTTTCTTT. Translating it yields CASSFNRGTEAFF.

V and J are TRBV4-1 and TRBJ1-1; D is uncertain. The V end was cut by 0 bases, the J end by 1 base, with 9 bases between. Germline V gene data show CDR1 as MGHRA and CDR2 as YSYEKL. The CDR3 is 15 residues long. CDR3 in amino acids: CASSQDHIENTEAFF. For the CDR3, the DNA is TGCGCCAGCAGCCAAGATCATATAGAGAACACTGAAGCTTTCTTT.

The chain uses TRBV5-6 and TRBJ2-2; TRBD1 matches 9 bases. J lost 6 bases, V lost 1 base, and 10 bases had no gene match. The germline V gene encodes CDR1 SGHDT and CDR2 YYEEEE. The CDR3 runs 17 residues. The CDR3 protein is CASSLRLGQGLAGELFF. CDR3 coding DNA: TGTGCCAGCAGCTTGCGGCTAGGACAGGGGTTAGCCGGGGAGCTGTTTTTT.

CDR3: CASSLLPGDSTGSYNEQFF. CDR3 nucleotides: TGTGCCAGCAGCCTTCTACCCGGAGACTCGACGGGGAGTTACAATGAGCAGTTCTTC. The chain carries TRBV28 and TRBJ2-1, with D perhaps matching TRBD2 (5 bases). The CDR3 consists of 19 residues. Looked up from germline, CDR1 is MDHEN and CDR2 is SYDVKM. V lost 6 bases and J lost 4, with 28 bases in between.

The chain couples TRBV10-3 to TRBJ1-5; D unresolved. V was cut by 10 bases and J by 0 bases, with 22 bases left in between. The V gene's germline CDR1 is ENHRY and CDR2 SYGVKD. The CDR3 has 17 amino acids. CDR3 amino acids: CATRSERGGDSNQPQHF. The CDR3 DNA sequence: TGTGCCACCAGATCAGAAAGAGGAGGTGATAGCAATCAGCCCCAGCATTTT.

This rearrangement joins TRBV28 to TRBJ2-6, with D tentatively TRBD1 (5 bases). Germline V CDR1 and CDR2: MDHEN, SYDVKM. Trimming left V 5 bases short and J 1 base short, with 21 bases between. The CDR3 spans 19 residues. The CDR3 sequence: CASSLLYDSLLSGANVLTF. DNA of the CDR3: TGTGCCAGCAGTCTACTGTACGACAGTCTTCTATCTGGGGCCAACGTCCTGACTTTC.

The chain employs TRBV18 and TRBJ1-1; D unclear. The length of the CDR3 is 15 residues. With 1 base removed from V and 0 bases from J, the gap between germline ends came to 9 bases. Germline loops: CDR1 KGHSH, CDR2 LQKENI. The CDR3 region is CASSPRAGVNTEAFF. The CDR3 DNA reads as TGTGCCAGCTCACCACGGGCAGGCGTGAACACTGAAGCTTTCTTT.

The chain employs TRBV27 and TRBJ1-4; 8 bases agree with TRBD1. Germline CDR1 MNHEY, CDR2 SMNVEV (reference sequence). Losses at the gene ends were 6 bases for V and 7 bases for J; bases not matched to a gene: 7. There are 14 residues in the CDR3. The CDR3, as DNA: TGTGCCAGCAGCAACAGGGGGGGCGTTGAAAAACTGTTTTTT. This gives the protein CASSNRGGVEKLFF.

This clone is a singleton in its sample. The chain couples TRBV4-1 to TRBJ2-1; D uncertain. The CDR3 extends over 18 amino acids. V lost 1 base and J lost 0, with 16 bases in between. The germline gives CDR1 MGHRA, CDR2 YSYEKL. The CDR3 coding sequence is TGCGCCAGCAGCCAAGTTGAGACTGCCGCCCCCTCCTACAATGAGCAGTTCTTC. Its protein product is CASSQVETAAPSYNEQFF.

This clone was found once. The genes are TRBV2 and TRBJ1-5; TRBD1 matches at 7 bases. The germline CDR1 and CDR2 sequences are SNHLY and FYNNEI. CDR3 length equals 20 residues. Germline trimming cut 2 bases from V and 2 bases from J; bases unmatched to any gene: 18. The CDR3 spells CASSEIERGRRLGGNQPQHF. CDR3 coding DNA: TGTGCCAGCAGTGAAATTGAGAGGGGGCGGAGGTTGGGGGGCAATCAGCCCCAGCATTTT.

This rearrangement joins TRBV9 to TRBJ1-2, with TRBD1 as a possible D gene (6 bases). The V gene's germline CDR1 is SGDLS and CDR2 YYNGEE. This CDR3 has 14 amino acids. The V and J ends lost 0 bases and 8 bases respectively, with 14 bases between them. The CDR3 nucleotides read TGTGCCAGCAGCGTAGATCAGGGGTATGGAGGCTACACCTTC. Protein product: CASSVDQGYGGYTF.

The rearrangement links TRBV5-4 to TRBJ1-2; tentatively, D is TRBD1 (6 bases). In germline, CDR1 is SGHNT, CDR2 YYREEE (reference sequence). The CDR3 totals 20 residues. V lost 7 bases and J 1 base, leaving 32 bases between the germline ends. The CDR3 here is CASVLVPGTRTRGYNYGYTF. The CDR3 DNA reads TGTGCCAGCGTTTTGGTCCCCGGGACACGCACGAGGGGCTATAACTATGGCTACACCTTC. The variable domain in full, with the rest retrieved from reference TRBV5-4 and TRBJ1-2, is ETGVTQSPTHLIKTRGQQVTLRCSSQSGHNTVSWYQQALGQGPQFIFQYYREEENGRGNFPPRFSGLQFPNYSSELNVNALELDDSALYLCASVLVPGTRTRGYNYGYTFGSGTRLTVV.

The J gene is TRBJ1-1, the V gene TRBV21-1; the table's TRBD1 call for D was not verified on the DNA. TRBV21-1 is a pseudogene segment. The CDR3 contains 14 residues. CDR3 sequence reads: CASSLGHPNTEAFF. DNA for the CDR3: TGTGCCAGCAGTTTGGGACATCCTAACACTGAAGCTTTCTTT.